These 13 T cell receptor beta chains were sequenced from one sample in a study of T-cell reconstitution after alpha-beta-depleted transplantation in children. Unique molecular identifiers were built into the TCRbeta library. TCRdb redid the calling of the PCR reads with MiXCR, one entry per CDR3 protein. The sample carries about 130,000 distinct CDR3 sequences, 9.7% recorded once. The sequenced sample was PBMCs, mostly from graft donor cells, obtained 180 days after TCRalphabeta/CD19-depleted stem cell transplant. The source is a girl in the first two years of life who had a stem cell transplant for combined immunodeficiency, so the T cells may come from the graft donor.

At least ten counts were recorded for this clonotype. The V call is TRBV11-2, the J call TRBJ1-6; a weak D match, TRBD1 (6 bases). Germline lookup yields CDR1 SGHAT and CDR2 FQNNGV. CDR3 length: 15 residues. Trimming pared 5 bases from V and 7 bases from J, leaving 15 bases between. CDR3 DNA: TGTGCCAGCAGCCTGGTGGGACATCAGAATTCACCCCTCCACTTT. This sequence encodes CASSLVGHQNSPLHF.

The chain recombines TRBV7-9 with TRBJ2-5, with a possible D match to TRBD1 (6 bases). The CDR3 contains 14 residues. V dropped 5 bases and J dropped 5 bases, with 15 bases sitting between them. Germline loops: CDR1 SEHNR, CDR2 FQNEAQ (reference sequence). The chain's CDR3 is CASSPSGARETQYF. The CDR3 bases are TGTGCCAGCAGCCCCTCAGGGGCAAGGGAGACCCAGTACTTC.

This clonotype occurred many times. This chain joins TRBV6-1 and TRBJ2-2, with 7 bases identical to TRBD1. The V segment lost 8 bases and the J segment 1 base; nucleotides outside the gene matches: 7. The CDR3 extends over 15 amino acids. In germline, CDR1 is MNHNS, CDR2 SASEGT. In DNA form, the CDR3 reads TGTGCCAGCGGGGCAGGGGGTTTGAACACCGGGGAGCTGTTTTTT. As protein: CASGAGGLNTGELFF.

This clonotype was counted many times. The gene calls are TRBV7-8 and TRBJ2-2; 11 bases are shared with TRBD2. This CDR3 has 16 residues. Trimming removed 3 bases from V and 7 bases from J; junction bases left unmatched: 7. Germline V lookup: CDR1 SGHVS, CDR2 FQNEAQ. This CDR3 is CASSFETSGIGGELFF. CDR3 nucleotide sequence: TGTGCCAGCAGCTTCGAGACTAGCGGGATTGGCGGGGAGCTGTTTTTT. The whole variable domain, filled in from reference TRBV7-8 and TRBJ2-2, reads GAGVSQSPRYKVAKRGQDVALRCDPISGHVSLFWYQQALGQGPEFLTYFQNEAQLDKSGLPSDRFFAERPEGSVSTLKIQRTQQEDSAVYLCASSFETSGIGGELFFGEGSRLTVL.

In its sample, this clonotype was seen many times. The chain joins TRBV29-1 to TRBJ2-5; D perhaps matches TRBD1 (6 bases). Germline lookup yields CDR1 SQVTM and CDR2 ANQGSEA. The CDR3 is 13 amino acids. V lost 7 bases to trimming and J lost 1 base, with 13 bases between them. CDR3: CSAKDRVQETQYF. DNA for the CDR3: TGCAGCGCTAAGGACAGAGTCCAAGAGACCCAGTACTTC.

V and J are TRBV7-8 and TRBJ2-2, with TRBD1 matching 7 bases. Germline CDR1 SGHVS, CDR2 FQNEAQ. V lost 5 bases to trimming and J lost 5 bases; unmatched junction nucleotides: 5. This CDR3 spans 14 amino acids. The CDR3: CASSKYRGTGELFF. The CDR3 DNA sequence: TGTGCCAGCAGCAAGTACAGGGGAACCGGGGAGCTGTTTTTT.

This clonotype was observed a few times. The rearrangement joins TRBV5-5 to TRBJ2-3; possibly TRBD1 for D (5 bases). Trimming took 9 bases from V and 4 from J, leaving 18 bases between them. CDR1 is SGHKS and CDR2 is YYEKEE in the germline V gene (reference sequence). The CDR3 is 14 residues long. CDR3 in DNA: TGTGCCACCGACGGACAAACGGCCCCAGATACGCAGTATTTT. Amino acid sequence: CATDGQTAPDTQYF.

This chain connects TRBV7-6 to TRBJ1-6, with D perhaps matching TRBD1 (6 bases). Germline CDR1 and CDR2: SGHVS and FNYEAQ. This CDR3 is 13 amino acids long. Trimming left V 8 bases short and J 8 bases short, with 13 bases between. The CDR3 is CASGETGDSPLHF. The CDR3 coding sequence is TGTGCCAGCGGGGAGACAGGAGATTCACCCCTCCACTTT. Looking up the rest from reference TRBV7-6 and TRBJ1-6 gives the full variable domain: GAGVSQSPRYKVTKRGQDVALRCDPISGHVSLYWYRQALGQGPEFLTYFNYEAQQDKSGLPNDRFSAERPEGSISTLTIQRTEQRDSAMYRCASGETGDSPLHFGNGTRLTVT.

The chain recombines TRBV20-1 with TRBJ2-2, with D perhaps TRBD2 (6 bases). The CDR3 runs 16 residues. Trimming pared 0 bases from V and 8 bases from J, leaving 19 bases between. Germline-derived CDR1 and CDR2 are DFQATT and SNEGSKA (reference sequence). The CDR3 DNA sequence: TGCAGTGCTAGAGATCGCGGGGTGGGGAGGTGGGGGGAGCTGTTTTTT. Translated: CSARDRGVGRWGELFF.

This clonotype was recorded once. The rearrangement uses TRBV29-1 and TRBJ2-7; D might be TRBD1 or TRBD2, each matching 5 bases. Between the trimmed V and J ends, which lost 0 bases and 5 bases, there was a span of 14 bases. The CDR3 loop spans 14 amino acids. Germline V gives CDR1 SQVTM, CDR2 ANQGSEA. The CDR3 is CSVEDRLGADEQYF. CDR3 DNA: TGCAGCGTTGAAGATAGGCTCGGGGCCGACGAGCAGTACTTC.

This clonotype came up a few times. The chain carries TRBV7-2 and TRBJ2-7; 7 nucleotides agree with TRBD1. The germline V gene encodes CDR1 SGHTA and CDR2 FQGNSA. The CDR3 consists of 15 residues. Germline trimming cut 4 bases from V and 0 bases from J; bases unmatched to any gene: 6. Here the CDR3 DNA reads TGTGCCAGCAGCTCCCCTAACAGGGGCTCCTACGAGCAGTACTTC. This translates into CASSSPNRGSYEQYF. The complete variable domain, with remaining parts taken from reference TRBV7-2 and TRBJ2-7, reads GAGVSQSPSNKVTEKGKDVELRCDPISGHTALYWYRQSLGQGLEFLIYFQGNSAPDKSGLPSDRFSAERTGGSVSTLTIQRTQQEDSAVYLCASSSPNRGSYEQYFGPGTRLTVT.

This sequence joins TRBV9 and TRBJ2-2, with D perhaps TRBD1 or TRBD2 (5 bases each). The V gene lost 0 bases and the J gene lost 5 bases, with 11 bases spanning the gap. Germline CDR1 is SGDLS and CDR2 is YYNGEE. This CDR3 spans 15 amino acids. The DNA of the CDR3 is TGTGCCAGCAGCGTAGACGGGGCCCTTACCGGGGAGCTGTTTTTT. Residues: CASSVDGALTGELFF.

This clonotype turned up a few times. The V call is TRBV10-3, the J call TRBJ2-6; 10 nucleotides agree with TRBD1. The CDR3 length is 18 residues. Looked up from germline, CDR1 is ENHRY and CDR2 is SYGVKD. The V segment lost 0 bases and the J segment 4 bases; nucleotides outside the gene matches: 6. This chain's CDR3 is CAISESRQGAGGANVLTF. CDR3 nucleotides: TGTGCCATCAGTGAGTCGCGACAGGGGGCAGGAGGGGCCAACGTCCTGACTTTC.